This T cell receptor (beta chain) derives from a study of CD8 T cells in ankylosing spondylitis. Findings of the study overall: What seemed typical of ankylosing spondylitis blood was a TCR beta motif built from 8 or 9 highly homologous variants.

V was trimmed by 2 bases and J by 5 bases, leaving 22 bases between them. This CDR3 has 17 amino acids. CDR1 MGHRA and CDR2 YSYEKL come from the germline V gene. As regards this clonotype: The antigen is not known.

Each CDR3 protein gets one entry after TCRdb re-called the 5' RACE reads with MiXCR. Of roughly 400,000 distinct CDR3 sequences in the sample, around 24% were seen once. Sample: blood, either unsorted or a sorted T cell fraction (not recorded which). The chain combines TRBV4-1 with TRBJ2-7; perhaps TRBD2 as D (5 bases). The clonotype was recovered from a male donor with ankylosing spondylitis. CDR3 in amino acids: CASSQNYGGLARNEQYF. CDR3 coding DNA: TGCGCCAGCAGCCAAAACTACGGCGGGTTGGCCCGCAACGAGCAGTACTTC.